This is a list of T cell receptor beta chains from one sample in a study of CD8 T cells in ankylosing spondylitis. TCRdb reanalysed the 5' RACE reads using MiXCR and keeps one entry per CDR3 protein. The sample lists around 220,000 distinct CDR3 sequences, 10% occurring once. Sample: blood, either unsorted or a sorted T cell fraction (not recorded which). Receptors were obtained from a male donor with ankylosing spondylitis or in good health (not recorded which). Both conserved end residues are part of each CDR3.

v_call: TRBV27
cdr3_aa: CASSLRGFGDTQYF

v_call: TRBV5-1
cdr3_aa: CASSSSGGREETQYF

v_call: TRBV11-2
cdr3_aa: CASSPDRGRLSGANVLTF

v_call: TRBV7-2
cdr3_aa: CASSTAPGLAYEQYF

v_call: TRBV12-3/TRBV12-4
cdr3_aa: CASSFVGSGNTIYF

v_call: TRBV12-3/TRBV12-4
cdr3_aa: CASSSTTDYPEAFF

v_call: TRBV5-1
cdr3_aa: CASSFRGGSYNEQFF

v_call: TRBV12-3/TRBV12-4
cdr3_aa: CASSLTGSTEAFF

v_call: TRBV27
cdr3_aa: CASSLTAFYGYTF

v_call: TRBV11-1
cdr3_aa: CASSLHTTEGETQYF

v_call: TRBV5-1
cdr3_aa: CASRGEDGGHDTQYF

v_call: TRBV7-2
cdr3_aa: CASSSPPSTDTQYF

v_call: TRBV12-3/TRBV12-4
cdr3_aa: CASSKGQQMGYTEAFF

v_call: TRBV4-1
cdr3_aa: CASSQNRDLSTDTQYF

v_call: TRBV20-1
cdr3_aa: CSVNREGETQYF

v_call: TRBV20-1
cdr3_aa: CSAGAGTSGGEQFF

v_call: TRBV20-1
cdr3_aa: CSALTGAGANVLTF

v_call: TRBV9
cdr3_aa: CASSVGAGPSTDTQYF

v_call: TRBV20-1
cdr3_aa: CSANPFPGGRSEQYF

v_call: TRBV5-1
cdr3_aa: CASSPRTQSYEQYF

v_call: TRBV11-2
cdr3_aa: CASSPSTGGLGDEKLFF

v_call: TRBV12-3/TRBV12-4
cdr3_aa: CASSWTGGDYGYTF

v_call: TRBV5-6
cdr3_aa: CASSTLDGTAYNSPLHF

v_call: TRBV4-2
cdr3_aa: CASSQVGGLDQETQYF

v_call: TRBV5-1
cdr3_aa: CASSLALGTEQETQYF

v_call: TRBV5-1
cdr3_aa: CASSLVPSGDTYNEQFF

v_call: TRBV11-1
cdr3_aa: CASSFTRRASSYNSPLHF

v_call: TRBV3-1
cdr3_aa: CASSQVKGAEAFF

v_call: TRBV7-2
cdr3_aa: CASSLALVNTEAFF

v_call: TRBV7-2
cdr3_aa: CASSLAQRGFTDTQYF

v_call: TRBV12-3/TRBV12-4
cdr3_aa: CASSYQGYGNQPQHF

v_call: TRBV6-1
cdr3_aa: CASSALDRAYEQYF

v_call: TRBV30
cdr3_aa: CAWSVRAGNTGELFF

v_call: TRBV12-3/TRBV12-4
cdr3_aa: CASSLQTSGGTDTQYF

v_call: TRBV20-1
cdr3_aa: CSARGMGGSNQPQHF

v_call: TRBV15
cdr3_aa: CATSGQGYTEAFF

v_call: TRBV6-5
cdr3_aa: CASSYSIGGELFF

v_call: TRBV28
cdr3_aa: CASSLYSGQGGNQPQHF

v_call: TRBV6-5
cdr3_aa: CASSYEGTVYGYTF

v_call: TRBV5-6
cdr3_aa: CASSLVVGGNGDTQYF

v_call: TRBV12-3/TRBV12-4
cdr3_aa: CASSFRGETDTQYF

v_call: TRBV7-3
cdr3_aa: CASSSALRGSSYNEQFF

v_call: TRBV11-2
cdr3_aa: CASSKRTEEYYNEQFF

v_call: TRBV5-1
cdr3_aa: CASSLGLAGTDTQYF

v_call: TRBV20-1
cdr3_aa: CSARVRDQLYNEQFF

v_call: TRBV7-8
cdr3_aa: CASSLGTGDYGYTF

v_call: TRBV20-1
cdr3_aa: CSATRLAGYEQFF